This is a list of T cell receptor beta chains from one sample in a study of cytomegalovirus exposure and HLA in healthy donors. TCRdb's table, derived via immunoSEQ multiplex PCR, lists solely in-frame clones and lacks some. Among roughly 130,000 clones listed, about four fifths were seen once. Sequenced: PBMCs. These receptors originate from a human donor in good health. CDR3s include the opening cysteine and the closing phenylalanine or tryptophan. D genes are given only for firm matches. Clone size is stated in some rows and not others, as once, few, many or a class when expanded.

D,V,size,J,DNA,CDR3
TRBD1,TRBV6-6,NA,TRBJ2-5,TGTGCCAGCAGCCAGGACAGGGAGAGAGAGACCCAGTACTTC,CASSQDRERETQYF
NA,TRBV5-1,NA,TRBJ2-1,TGCGCCAGCAGTTACGCCAATCAGGCCGGGAGCAACAATGAGCAGTTCTTC,CASSYANQAGSNNEQFF
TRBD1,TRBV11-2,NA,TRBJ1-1,TGTGCCAGCAGCCAAAAACCAGGGGGCAGGCAGAACACTGAAGCTTTCTTT,CASSQKPGGRQNTEAFF
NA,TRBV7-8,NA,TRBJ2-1,TGTGCCAGCAGCTTACTGTTTAGGGAAGGGGCCTACAATGAGCAGTTCTTC,CASSLLFREGAYNEQFF
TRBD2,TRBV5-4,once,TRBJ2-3,TGTGCCAGCAGCTTGAGCGGGGCCACAGATACGCAGTATTTT,CASSLSGATDTQYF
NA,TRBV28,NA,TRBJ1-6,TGTGCCAGTCGTCGCGAGGGTAATTCACCCCTCCACTTT,CASRREGNSPLHF
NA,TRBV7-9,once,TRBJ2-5,TGTGCCAGCAGCTTAGGGACTAAAGTTCAGGAGACCCAGTACTTC,CASSLGTKVQETQYF
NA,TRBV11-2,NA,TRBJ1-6,TGTGCCAGCAGCCCCTTACAGGGTCGGCGCTCACCCCTCCACTTT,CASSPLQGRRSPLHF
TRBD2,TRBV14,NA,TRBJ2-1,TGTGCCAGCAGCCAAGGGACTAGCGGGGGGGATGAGCAGTTCTTC,CASSQGTSGGDEQFF
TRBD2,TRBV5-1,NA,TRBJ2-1,TGCGCCAGCAGCAACGGGACTAGGCAATTACATGAGCAGTTCTTC,CASSNGTRQLHEQFF
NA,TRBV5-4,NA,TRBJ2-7,TGTGCCAGCAGCCCGGTGGAGGGCTCCTACGAGCAGTACTTC,CASSPVEGSYEQYF
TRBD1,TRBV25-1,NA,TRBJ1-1,TGTGCCAGCGGGACAGAGTCGAACACTGAAGCTTTCTTT,CASGTESNTEAFF
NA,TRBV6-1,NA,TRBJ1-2,TGTGCCAGCAGTGAACAGGCTAACTATGGCTACACCTTC,CASSEQANYGYTF
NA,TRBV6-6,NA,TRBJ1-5,TGTGCCAGCAGTTCTCGGCAGGGCCATCAGCCCCAGCATTTT,CASSSRQGHQPQHF
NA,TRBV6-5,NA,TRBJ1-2,TGTGCCAGCAGTTACTCAGGGGATGGCTACACCTTC,CASSYSGDGYTF